This T cell receptor (beta chain) was obtained from a study of blood T cells in healthy people across ages. Study observations and caveats: Age advanced and TCR beta diversity per million T cells fell, roughly linearly. For the donors, CMV status was unknown and possibly confounded expanded clonotype changes.

Primers used in a second PCR of about 6 to 11 cycles were a sample-barcoded 5' primer and a J-beta primer mix. One entry per CDR3 protein results from TCRdb running MiXCR on the 5' RACE reads. Here the sample spans about 570,000 distinct CDR3 sequences, 25% to 30% being singletons. Turning to this clonotype: Its target is unknown.

The germline V gene has CDR1 ENHRY and CDR2 SYGVKD. Losses at the gene ends were 6 bases for V and 5 bases for J; bases not matched to a gene: 9. This CDR3 comprises 16 residues. Material for sequencing was blood. The genes are TRBV10-3 and TRBJ2-1; the match to TRBD1 covers 11 bases. The origin of this receptor is an older woman in good health. CDR3 in amino acids: CAIRPGGQGGNNEQFF. CDR3 nucleotides: TGTGCCATCAGACCAGGGGGACAGGGGGGGAACAATGAGCAGTTCTTC.